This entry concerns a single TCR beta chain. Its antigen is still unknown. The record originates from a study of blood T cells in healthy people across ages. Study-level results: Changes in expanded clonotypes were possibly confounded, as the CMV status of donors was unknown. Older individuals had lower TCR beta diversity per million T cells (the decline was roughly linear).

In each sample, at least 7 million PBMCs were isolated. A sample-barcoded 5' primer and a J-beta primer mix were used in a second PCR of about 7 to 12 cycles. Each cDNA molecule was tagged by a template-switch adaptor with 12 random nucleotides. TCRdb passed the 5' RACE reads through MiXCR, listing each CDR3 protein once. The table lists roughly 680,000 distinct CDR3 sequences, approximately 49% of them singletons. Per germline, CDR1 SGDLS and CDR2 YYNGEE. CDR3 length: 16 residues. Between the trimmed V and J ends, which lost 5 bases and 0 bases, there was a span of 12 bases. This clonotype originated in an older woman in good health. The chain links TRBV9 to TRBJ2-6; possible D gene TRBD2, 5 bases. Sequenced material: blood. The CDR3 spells CASRPSRGSGANVLTF. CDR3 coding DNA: TGTGCCAGCAGGCCCAGCCGGGGCTCTGGGGCCAACGTCCTGACTTTC.